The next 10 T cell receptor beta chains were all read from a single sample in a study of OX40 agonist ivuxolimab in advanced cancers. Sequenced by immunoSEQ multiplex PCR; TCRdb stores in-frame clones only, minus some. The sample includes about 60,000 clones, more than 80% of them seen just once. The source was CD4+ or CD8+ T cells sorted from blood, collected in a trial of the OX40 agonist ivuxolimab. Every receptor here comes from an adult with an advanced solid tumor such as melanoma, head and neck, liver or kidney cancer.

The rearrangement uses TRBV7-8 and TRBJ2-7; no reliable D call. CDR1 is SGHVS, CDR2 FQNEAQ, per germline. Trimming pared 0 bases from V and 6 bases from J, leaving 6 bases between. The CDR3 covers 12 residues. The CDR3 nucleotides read TGTGCCAGCAGCTTAGCCACGACCGAGCAGTACTTC. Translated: CASSLATTEQYF.

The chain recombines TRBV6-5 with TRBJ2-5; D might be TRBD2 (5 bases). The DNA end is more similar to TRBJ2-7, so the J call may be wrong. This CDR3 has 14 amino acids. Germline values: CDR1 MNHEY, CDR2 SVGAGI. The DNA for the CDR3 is TGTGCCGCGGGCTCCTGGACTGGAACCTACGAGCAGTACTTC. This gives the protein CAAGSWTGTYEQYF.

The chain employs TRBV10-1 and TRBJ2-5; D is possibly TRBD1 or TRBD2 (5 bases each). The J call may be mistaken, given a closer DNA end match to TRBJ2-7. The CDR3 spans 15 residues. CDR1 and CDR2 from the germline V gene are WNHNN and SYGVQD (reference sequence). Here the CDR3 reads CASSATGTGLLEQYF. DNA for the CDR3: TGCGCCAGCAGTGCAACCGGGACCGGCCTGCTCGAGCAGTACTTC.

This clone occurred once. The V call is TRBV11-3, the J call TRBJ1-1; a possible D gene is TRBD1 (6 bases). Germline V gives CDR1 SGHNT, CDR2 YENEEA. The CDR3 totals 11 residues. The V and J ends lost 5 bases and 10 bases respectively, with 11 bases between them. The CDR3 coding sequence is TGTGCCAGCAGCACCGGGGGCAGAGCTTTCTTT. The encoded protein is CASSTGGRAFF.

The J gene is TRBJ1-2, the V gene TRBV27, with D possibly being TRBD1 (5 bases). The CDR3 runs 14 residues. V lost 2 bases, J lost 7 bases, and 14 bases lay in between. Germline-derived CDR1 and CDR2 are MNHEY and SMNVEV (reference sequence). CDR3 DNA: TGTGCCAGCAGTTTAGTTCGGGGCACGGGTGGCTACACCTTC. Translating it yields CASSLVRGTGGYTF.

The CDR3 DNA follows: TGCGCCAGCAGCGCCGGACACCCGAACACTGAAGCTTTCTTT. Its translation is CASSAGHPNTEAFF. The chain links TRBV5-1 to TRBJ1-1; D possibly corresponds to TRBD1 (5 bases). Germline V gene lookup returns CDR1 SGHRS and CDR2 YFSETQ. Trimming cost V 4 bases and J 1 base, with 11 bases left between them. The CDR3 is made up of 14 amino acids. Full variable domain (missing parts from reference TRBV5-1 and TRBJ1-1): KAGVTQTPRYLIKTRGQQVTLSCSPISGHRSVSWYQQTPGQGLQFLFEYFSETQRNKGNFPGRFSGRQFSNSRSEMNVSTLELGDSALYLCASSAGHPNTEAFFGQGTRLTVV.

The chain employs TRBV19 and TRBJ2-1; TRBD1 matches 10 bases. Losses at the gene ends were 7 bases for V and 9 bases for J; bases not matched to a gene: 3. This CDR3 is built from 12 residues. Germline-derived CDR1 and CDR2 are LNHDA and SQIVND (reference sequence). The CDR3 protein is CASNDRGPEQFF. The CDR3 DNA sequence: TGTGCCAGTAATGACAGGGGGCCTGAGCAGTTCTTC. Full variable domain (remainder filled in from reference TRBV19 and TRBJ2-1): DGGITQSPKYLFRKEGQNVTLSCEQNLNHDAMYWYRQDPGQGLRLIYYSQIVNDFQKGDIAEGYSVSREKKESFPLTVTSAQKNPTAFYLCASNDRGPEQFFGPGTRLTVL.

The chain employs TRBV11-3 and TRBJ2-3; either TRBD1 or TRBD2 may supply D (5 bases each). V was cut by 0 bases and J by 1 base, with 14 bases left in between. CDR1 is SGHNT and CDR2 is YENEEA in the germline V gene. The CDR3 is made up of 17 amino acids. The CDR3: CASSLESGQRGTDTQYF. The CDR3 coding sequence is TGTGCCAGCAGCTTAGAAAGCGGACAAAGGGGCACAGATACGCAGTATTTT.

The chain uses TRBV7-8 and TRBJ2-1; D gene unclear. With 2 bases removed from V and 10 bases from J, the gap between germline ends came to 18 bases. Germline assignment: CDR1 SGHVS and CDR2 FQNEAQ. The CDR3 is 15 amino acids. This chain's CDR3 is CASSLRSPIGYEQFF. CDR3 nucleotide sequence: TGTGCCAGCAGCTTAAGGAGCCCCATCGGGTACGAGCAGTTCTTC.

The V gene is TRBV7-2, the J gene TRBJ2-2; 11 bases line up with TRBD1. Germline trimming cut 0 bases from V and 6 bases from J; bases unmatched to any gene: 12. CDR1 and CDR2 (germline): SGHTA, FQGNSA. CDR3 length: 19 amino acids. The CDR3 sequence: CASSLALNLDRGRAGELFF. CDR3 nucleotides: TGTGCCAGCAGCTTAGCGCTAAATCTGGACAGGGGGCGCGCCGGGGAGCTGTTTTTT.